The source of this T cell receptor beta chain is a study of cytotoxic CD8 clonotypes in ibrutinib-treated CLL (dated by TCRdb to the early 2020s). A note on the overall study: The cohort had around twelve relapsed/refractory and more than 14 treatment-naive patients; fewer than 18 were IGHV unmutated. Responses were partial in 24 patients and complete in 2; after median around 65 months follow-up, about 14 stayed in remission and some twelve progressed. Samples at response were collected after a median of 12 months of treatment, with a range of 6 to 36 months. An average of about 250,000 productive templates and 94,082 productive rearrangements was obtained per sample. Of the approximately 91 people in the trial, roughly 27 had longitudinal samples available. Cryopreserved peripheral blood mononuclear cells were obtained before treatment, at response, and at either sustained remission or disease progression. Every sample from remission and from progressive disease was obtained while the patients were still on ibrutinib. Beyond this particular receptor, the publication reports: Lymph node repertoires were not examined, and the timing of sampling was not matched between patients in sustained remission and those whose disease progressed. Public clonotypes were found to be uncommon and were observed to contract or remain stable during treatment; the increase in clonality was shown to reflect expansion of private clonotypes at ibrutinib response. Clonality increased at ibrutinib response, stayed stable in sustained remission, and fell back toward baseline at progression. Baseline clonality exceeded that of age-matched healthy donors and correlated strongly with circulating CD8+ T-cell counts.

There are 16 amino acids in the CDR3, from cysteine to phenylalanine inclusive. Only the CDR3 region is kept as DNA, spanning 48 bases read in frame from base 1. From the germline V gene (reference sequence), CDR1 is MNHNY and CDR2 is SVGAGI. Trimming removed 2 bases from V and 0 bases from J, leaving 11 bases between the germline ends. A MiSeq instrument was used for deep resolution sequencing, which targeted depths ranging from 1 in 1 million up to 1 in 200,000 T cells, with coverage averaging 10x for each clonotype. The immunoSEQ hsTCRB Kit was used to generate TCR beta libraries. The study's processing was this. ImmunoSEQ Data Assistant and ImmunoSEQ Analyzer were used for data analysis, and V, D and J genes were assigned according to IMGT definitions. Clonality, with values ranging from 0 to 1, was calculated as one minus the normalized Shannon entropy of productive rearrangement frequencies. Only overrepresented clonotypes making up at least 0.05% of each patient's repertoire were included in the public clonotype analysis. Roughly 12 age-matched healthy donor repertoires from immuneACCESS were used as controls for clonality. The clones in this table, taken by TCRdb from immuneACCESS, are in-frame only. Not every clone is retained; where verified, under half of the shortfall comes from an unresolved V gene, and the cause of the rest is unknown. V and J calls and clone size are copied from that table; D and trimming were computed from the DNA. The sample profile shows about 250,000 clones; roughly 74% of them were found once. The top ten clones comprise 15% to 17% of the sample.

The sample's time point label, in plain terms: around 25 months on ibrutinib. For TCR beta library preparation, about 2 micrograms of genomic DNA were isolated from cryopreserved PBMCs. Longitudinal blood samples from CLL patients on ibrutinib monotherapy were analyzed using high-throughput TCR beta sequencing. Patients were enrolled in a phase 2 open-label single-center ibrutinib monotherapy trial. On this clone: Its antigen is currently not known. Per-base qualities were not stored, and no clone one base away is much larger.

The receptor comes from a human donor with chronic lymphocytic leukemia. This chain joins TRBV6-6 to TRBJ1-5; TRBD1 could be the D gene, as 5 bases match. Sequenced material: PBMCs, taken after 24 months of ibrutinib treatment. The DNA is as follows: TGTGCCAGCAGTTACCTGGGGGGGTATAGCAATCAGCCCCAGCATTTT. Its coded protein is CASSYLGGYSNQPQHF.